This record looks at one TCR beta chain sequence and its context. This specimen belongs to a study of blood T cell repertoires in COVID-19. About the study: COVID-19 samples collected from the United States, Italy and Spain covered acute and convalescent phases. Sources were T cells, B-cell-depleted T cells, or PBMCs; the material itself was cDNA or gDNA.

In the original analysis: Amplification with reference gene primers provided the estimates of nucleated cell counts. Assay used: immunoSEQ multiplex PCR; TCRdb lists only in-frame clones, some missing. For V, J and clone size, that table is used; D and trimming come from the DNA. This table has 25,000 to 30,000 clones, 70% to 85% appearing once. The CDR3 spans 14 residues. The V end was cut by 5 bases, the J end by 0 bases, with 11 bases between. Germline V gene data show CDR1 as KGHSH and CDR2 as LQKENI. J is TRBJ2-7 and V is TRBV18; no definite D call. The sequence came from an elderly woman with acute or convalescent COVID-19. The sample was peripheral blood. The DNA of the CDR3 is TGTGCCAGCTCATGGAGCAGTAGCTCCTACGAGCAGTACTTC. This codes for CASSWSSSSYEQYF. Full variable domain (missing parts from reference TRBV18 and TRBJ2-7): NAGVMQNPRHLVRRRGQEARLRCSPMKGHSHVYWYRQLPEEGLKFMVYLQKENIIDESGMPKERFSAEFPKEGPSILRIQQVVRGDSAAYFCASSWSSSSYEQYFGPGTRLTVT.